This entry lists 19 T cell receptor beta chains sequenced from one sample in a study of blood T cell repertoires in COVID-19. Only in-frame clones appear in the TCRdb table, and some are missing; sequencing was by immunoSEQ multiplex PCR. The sample includes around 280,000 clones, around 90% of them seen just once. The material sequenced was PBMCs or T cells enriched from blood (not recorded which). The receptors here all came from a woman aged 40 to 50 who had recovered from COVID-19.

The rearrangement links TRBV11-2 to TRBJ2-2, with unresolved D. Per germline, CDR1 SGHAT and CDR2 FQNNGV. V lost 5 bases to trimming and J lost 1 base, with 11 bases between them. The CDR3 is 15 amino acids. The CDR3 sequence is CASSQWAQNTGELFF. CDR3 sequence (DNA): TGTGCCAGCAGCCAGTGGGCCCAGAACACCGGGGAGCTGTTTTTT.

This chain links TRBV20-1 with TRBJ2-1; D is possibly TRBD1 (6 bases). The CDR3 has 14 residues. V lost 3 bases, J lost 4 bases, and 13 bases lay in between. Germline lookup yields CDR1 DFQATT and CDR2 SNEGSKA (reference sequence). The CDR3 nucleotides read TGCAGTGCTAGTTTGGGGGCGGGTTACAATGAGCAGTTCTTC. Translating it yields CSASLGAGYNEQFF.

The V call is TRBV4-3, the J call TRBJ2-7, with TRBD1 matching 8 bases. This CDR3 is built from 17 residues. Per germline, CDR1 LGHNA and CDR2 YSLEER. V gave up 1 base and J gave up 3 bases; unmatched junction bases: 11. In nucleotides, the CDR3 is TGCGCCAGCAGCCAAGCGACGGCACAGGGGGGTGTCTACGAGCAGTACTTC. Its protein is CASSQATAQGGVYEQYF.

The rearrangement links TRBV28 to TRBJ2-7, with D tentatively TRBD2 (6 bases). The CDR3 totals 12 residues. Germline loops: CDR1 MDHEN, CDR2 SYDVKM. Trimming stripped 8 bases from V and 3 bases from J, with 11 bases between. The CDR3 is CASASGGYEQYF. Written as DNA, the CDR3 is TGTGCCAGCGCATCCGGGGGCTACGAGCAGTACTTC.

About this clone itself: The sample contains more than one DNA sequence encoding this CDR3. The gene calls are TRBV18 and TRBJ1-3; D is ambiguous. The CDR3 has 15 residues. Germline V lookup: CDR1 KGHSH, CDR2 LQKENI. The V end was cut by 2 bases, the J end by 0 bases, with 8 bases between. The CDR3 nucleotides are TGTGCCAGCTCACCATCTCGGGGCTCTGGAAACACCATATATTTT. It specifies CASSPSRGSGNTIYF.

The genes are TRBV11-2 and TRBJ1-2; TRBD1 matches 7 bases. The CDR3 runs 19 residues. V was clipped by 5 bases and J by 5 bases; unmatched bases: 23. From germline, CDR1 is SGHAT and CDR2 FQNNGV. CDR3 nucleotide sequence: TGTGCCAGCAGCCCCTCGTACCTGGCAGGGGGGTCGAATCGATATGGCTACACCTTC. This gives the protein CASSPSYLAGGSNRYGYTF.

The chain couples TRBV10-3 to TRBJ2-2; 11 nucleotides align to TRBD2. V was clipped by 5 bases and J by 6 bases; unmatched bases: 11. CDR1 and CDR2 from the germline V gene are ENHRY and SYGVKD. The CDR3 consists of 17 residues. The CDR3 DNA follows: TGTGCCATCAGTATCGGACTAGCGGGTACTGGGGCCGGGGAGCTGTTTTTT. This sequence encodes CAISIGLAGTGAGELFF.

The rearrangement joins TRBV7-9 to TRBJ2-1; D is perhaps TRBD2 (5 bases). This CDR3 contains 13 residues. Per germline, CDR1 SEHNR and CDR2 FQNEAQ (reference sequence). V was pared by 2 bases and J by 7 bases, with 9 bases between. CDR3 loop: CASSLTWENEQFF. CDR3 nucleotide sequence: TGTGCCAGCAGCTTAACTTGGGAGAATGAGCAGTTCTTC. Full variable domain (remainder filled in from reference TRBV7-9 and TRBJ2-1): DTGVSQNPRHKITKRGQNVTFRCDPISEHNRLYWYRQTLGQGPEFLTYFQNEAQLEKSRLLSDRFSAERPKGSFSTLEIQRTEQGDSAMYLCASSLTWENEQFFGPGTRLTVL.

This chain connects TRBV19 to TRBJ1-4, with 9 bases fitting TRBD1. Germline CDR1 is LNHDA and CDR2 is SQIVND (reference sequence). This CDR3 comprises 14 residues. With 4 bases clipped from V and 8 bases from J, the junction kept 5 bases outside the gene matches. The CDR3 here is CASSNGQGREKLFF. In DNA, the CDR3 is TGTGCCAGTAGTAACGGACAGGGGAGGGAAAAACTGTTTTTT.

This clone was seen a single time. The chain combines TRBV19 with TRBJ1-2; TRBD1 aligns across 9 bases. The CDR3 is 17 residues long. CDR1 and CDR2 from the germline V gene are LNHDA and SQIVND (reference sequence). Losses at the gene ends were 7 bases for V and 4 bases for J; bases not matched to a gene: 16. CDR3 in amino acids: CASTSAGQGPRFYGYTF. CDR3 in DNA: TGTGCCAGTACCTCAGCGGGACAGGGACCTCGCTTCTATGGCTACACCTTC.

The sample holds one count of this clone. This sample also contains other DNA sequences that code for the same CDR3. This chain links TRBV9 with TRBJ2-1; TRBD2 matches at 10 bases. The CDR3 has 15 residues. CDR1 is SGDLS, CDR2 YYNGEE, per germline. Losses at the gene ends were 0 bases for V and 4 bases for J; bases not matched to a gene: 1. In nucleotides, the CDR3 is TGTGCCAGCAGCGTAGGGACTAGCGGATACAATGAGCAGTTCTTC. Protein product: CASSVGTSGYNEQFF.

The rearrangement uses TRBV28 and TRBJ2-1; maybe TRBD2 (5 bases). CDR1 is MDHEN and CDR2 is SYDVKM in the germline V gene. V was cut by 5 bases and J by 6 bases, with 14 bases left in between. CDR3 size: 14 residues. CDR3 bases: TGTGCCAGCAGTCGTCGGGGAGAGACCAATGAGCAGTTCTTC. It specifies CASSRRGETNEQFF.

The chain has TRBV3-1 (or the pseudogene TRBV3-2) and TRBJ2-1; 9 nucleotides match TRBD2. The V gene end was trimmed by 4 bases and the J gene end by 3 bases; junction bases not matched to a gene: 4. CDR3 size: 15 residues. The germline V gene encodes CDR1 LGHDT and CDR2 YNNKEL (reference sequence). CDR3 protein: CASSRGLAIYNEQFF. CDR3 DNA sequence: TGTGCCAGCAGCCGGGGACTAGCTATCTACAATGAGCAGTTCTTC.

The V and J genes are TRBV7-9 and TRBJ1-6; no reliable D call. V was pared by 6 bases and J by 0 bases, with 9 bases between. Germline-derived CDR1 and CDR2 are SEHNR and FQNEAQ (reference sequence). The CDR3 contains 15 residues. In nucleotides, the CDR3 is TGTGCCAGCAGTCGGGAGAGCTCCTATAATTCACCCCTCCACTTT. Its protein is CASSRESSYNSPLHF.

About this clone: Other DNA sequences within the sample encode an identical CDR3. CDR3 nucleotide sequence: TGCAGTGCTAGGCTAGCGTACGAGCAGTACTTC. Translating gives CSARLAYEQYF. The rearrangement uses TRBV20-1 and TRBJ2-7; tentative D call: TRBD2 (6 bases). The CDR3 is made up of 11 amino acids. The germline V gene encodes CDR1 DFQATT and CDR2 SNEGSKA (reference sequence). V dropped 3 bases and J dropped 4 bases, with 7 bases sitting between them.

This clone was recorded a few times. This rearrangement joins TRBV30 to TRBJ2-5; the match to TRBD2 covers 7 bases. Germline CDR1 GTSNPN, CDR2 SVGIG (reference sequence). V shed 5 bases and J 6 bases; nucleotides not matched to a gene: 15. The CDR3 is 15 amino acids. This CDR3 is CAWGGREGTVKTQYF. The CDR3 nucleotides are TGTGCCTGGGGTGGGAGGGAAGGAACGGTAAAGACCCAGTACTTC.

The gene calls are TRBV6-5 and TRBJ2-3; D gene uncertain. Germline lookup yields CDR1 MNHEY and CDR2 SVGAGI. The CDR3 extends over 14 amino acids. The ends were cut back, 2 bases at V and 0 bases at J, with 6 bases in the middle. As DNA, the CDR3 is TGTGCCAGCAGTTACGAGAGTAGCACAGATACGCAGTATTTT. This translates into CASSYESSTDTQYF.

The gene calls are TRBV7-6 and TRBJ2-7, with a possible D match to TRBD2 (5 bases). This CDR3 region has 16 residues. Trimming took off 4 bases at V and 0 bases at J, with 16 bases between the two ends. Germline V gene data show CDR1 as SGHVS and CDR2 as FNYEAQ. CDR3 region: CASSSDMAGRSYEQYF. Here the CDR3 DNA reads TGTGCCAGCAGCTCGGATATGGCGGGCCGCTCCTACGAGCAGTACTTC.

The chain couples TRBV11-2 to TRBJ1-5; the D is unclear. The CDR3 runs 15 residues. Germline assignment: CDR1 SGHAT and CDR2 FQNNGV. V lost 5 bases to trimming and J lost 5 bases, with 16 bases between them. Here the CDR3 DNA reads TGTGCCAGCAGCCCCGGAGGTAGGAGGGATCAGCCCCAGCATTTT. This gives the protein CASSPGGRRDQPQHF.